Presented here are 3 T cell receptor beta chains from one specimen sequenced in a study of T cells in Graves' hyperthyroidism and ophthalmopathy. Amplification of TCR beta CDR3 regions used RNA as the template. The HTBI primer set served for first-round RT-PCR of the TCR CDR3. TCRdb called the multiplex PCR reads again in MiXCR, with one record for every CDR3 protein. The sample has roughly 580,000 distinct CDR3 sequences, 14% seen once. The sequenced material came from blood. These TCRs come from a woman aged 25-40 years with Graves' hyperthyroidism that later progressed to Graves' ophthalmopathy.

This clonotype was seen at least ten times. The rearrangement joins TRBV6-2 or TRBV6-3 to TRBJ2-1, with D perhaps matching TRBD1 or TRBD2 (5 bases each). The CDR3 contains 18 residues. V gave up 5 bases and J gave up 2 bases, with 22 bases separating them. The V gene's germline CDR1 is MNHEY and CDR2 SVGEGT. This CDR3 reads CASSGAGTPTATYNEQFF. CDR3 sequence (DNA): TGTGCCAGCAGTGGAGCCGGGACCCCGACTGCAACCTACAATGAGCAGTTCTTC.

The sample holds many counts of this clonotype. The CDR3 nucleotides read TGTGCCAGCAGCCGCCCCCGACACGACTTTGAGCAGTTCTTC. Amino acid sequence: CASSRPRHDFEQFF. V usage is TRBV14 and J usage is TRBJ2-1; D is ambiguous. Trimming left V 4 bases short and J 9 bases short, with 16 bases between. This CDR3 contains 14 residues. Germline V lookup: CDR1 SGHDN, CDR2 FVKESK.

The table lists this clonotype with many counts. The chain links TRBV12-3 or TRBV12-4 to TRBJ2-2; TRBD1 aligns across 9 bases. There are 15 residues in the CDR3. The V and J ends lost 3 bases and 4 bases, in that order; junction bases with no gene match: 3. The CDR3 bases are TGTGCCAGCAGTTTTGGACAGGGGAGCACCGGGGAGCTGTTTTTT. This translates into CASSFGQGSTGELFF.